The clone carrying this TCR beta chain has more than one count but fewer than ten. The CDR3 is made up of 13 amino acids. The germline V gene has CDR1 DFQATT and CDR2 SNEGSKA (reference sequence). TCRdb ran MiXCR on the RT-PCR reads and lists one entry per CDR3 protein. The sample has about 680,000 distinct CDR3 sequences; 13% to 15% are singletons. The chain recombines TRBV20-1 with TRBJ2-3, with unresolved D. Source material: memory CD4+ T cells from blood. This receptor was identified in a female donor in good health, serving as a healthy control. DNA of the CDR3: TGCAGCCCGAGAACGCGAAGCACAGATACGCAGTATTTT. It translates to CSPRTRSTDTQYF.